In this sample, the clone carrying this T cell receptor beta chain turned up once. As yet, its antigen is unknown. Primers included in the PCR were 60 Vbeta and 13 Jbeta primers. Method: immunoSEQ multiplex PCR; TCRdb's copy keeps in-frame clones and lacks some. The data show about 250,000 clones, with nearly 95% seen just once and 1.5% to 2% held by the top ten. These data are taken from a study of cytomegalovirus exposure and HLA in healthy donors. As for the study in general: Among around 200 million T cells, an earlier analysis found about 100 million unique TCR beta sequences. Study-wide points: Most TCR sequences were rare, but some public TCRs occurred in many donors. Most CMV-associated TCR beta chains appeared HLA-restricted in a later analysis.

Sequencing input: PBMCs. The receptor comes from a girl aged 2-10 years in good health and CMV-seronegative.

The CDR3 region is CASSLAGINNEQFF. CDR3 in DNA: TGCGCCAGCAGCTTGGCCGGGATAAACAATGAGCAGTTCTTC. V gene TRBV5-1 combines with J gene TRBJ2-1; D is possibly TRBD2 (5 bases). Germline CDR1 and CDR2: SGHRS and YFSETQ. V was shortened by 0 bases and J by 5 bases, with 9 bases between the two germline ends. The CDR3 extends over 14 amino acids.